Listed below are T cell receptor beta chains from one sample, sequenced in a study of blood T cell repertoires in COVID-19. The repertoire was sequenced with immunoSEQ multiplex PCR; TCRdb's copy has only in-frame clones and lacks some. The repertoire consists of 65,000 to 90,000 clones, with approximately 90% occurring once and the leading ten covering around 8.6%. Sequenced: peripheral blood. The receptors originated from a man in his fifties or sixties with acute or convalescent COVID-19. CDR3s include the opening cysteine and the closing phenylalanine or tryptophan. A D gene is named only where the DNA matches it firmly. Clone sizes are given selectively: once, few, many, or a class where the clone is expanded.

CDR3aa: CAWRRGDRGSGEQYF
CDR3nt: TGTGCCTGGAGAAGAGGGGACAGGGGTTCAGGCGAGCAGTACTTC
v_gene: TRBV30
d_gene: TRBD1
j_gene: TRBJ2-7
abundance: -

CDR3aa: CASSPEQGWSEKLFF
CDR3nt: TGTGCCAGCAGCCCCGAGCAGGGTTGGAGTGAAAAACTGTTTTTT
v_gene: TRBV7-8
d_gene: -
j_gene: TRBJ1-4
abundance: -

CDR3aa: CSVRQGSTEAFF
CDR3nt: TGCAGCGTCCGACAGGGGAGCACTGAAGCTTTCTTT
v_gene: TRBV29-1
d_gene: TRBD1
j_gene: TRBJ1-1
abundance: -

CDR3aa: CASSWTGTGTYNEQFF
CDR3nt: TGCGCCAGCAGCTGGACCGGGACAGGGACTTACAATGAGCAGTTCTTC
v_gene: TRBV5-1
d_gene: TRBD1
j_gene: TRBJ2-1
abundance: -

CDR3aa: CATRVQGRRNEQFF
CDR3nt: TGTGCCACCCGGGTACAGGGCAGGCGCAATGAGCAGTTCTTC
v_gene: TRBV6-6
d_gene: -
j_gene: TRBJ2-1
abundance: -

CDR3aa: CASSPGLSTDTQYF
CDR3nt: TGTGCCAGCAGTCCGGGACTCAGCACAGATACGCAGTATTTT
v_gene: TRBV2
d_gene: -
j_gene: TRBJ2-3
abundance: -

CDR3aa: CASSPLGQQSTDTQYF
CDR3nt: TGTGCCAGCTCACCGCTGGGACAGCAAAGCACAGATACGCAGTATTTT
v_gene: TRBV18
d_gene: TRBD1
j_gene: TRBJ2-3
abundance: -

CDR3aa: CASSLDPGDYGYTF
CDR3nt: TGTGCCAGCAGCTTAGATCCGGGGGACTATGGCTACACCTTC
v_gene: TRBV7-6
d_gene: -
j_gene: TRBJ1-2
abundance: -

CDR3aa: CSVPPGDAYTQYF
CDR3nt: TGCAGCGTGCCCCCCGGGGATGCATATACGCAGTATTTT
v_gene: TRBV29-1
d_gene: -
j_gene: TRBJ2-3
abundance: -

CDR3aa: CASSQDRGLVYGYTF
CDR3nt: TGTGCCAGCAGCCAGGACAGGGGGCTTGTCTATGGCTACACCTTC
v_gene: TRBV5-4
d_gene: TRBD1
j_gene: TRBJ1-2
abundance: -

CDR3aa: CSFSTERGAFF
CDR3nt: TGCAGCTTTTCGACGGAAAGGGGAGCTTTCTTT
v_gene: TRBV29-1
d_gene: -
j_gene: TRBJ1-1
abundance: -

CDR3aa: CASSLEGQGSPLHF
CDR3nt: TGCGCCAGCAGCCTAGAGGGACAGGGTTCACCCCTCCACTTT
v_gene: TRBV5-1
d_gene: TRBD1
j_gene: TRBJ1-6
abundance: -

CDR3aa: CASSYSRYLNTEAFF
CDR3nt: TGTGCCAGCAGTTACTCGCGGTACTTGAACACTGAAGCTTTCTTT
v_gene: TRBV6-5
d_gene: -
j_gene: TRBJ1-1
abundance: -

CDR3aa: CASRNTPGAGGELFF
CDR3nt: TGCGCCAGCAGGAATACCCCAGGGGCGGGCGGGGAGCTGTTTTTT
v_gene: TRBV4-1
d_gene: -
j_gene: TRBJ2-2
abundance: -

CDR3aa: CASSDSGGRTQYF
CDR3nt: TGTGCCAGCAGTGACTCGGGGGGGCGTACGCAGTATTTT
v_gene: TRBV28
d_gene: TRBD2
j_gene: TRBJ2-3
abundance: once

CDR3aa: CASSFIQGRLAGYTF
CDR3nt: TGTGCCAGCAGTTTCATCCAGGGCCGCCTGGCTGGCTACACCTTC
v_gene: TRBV28
d_gene: -
j_gene: TRBJ1-2
abundance: once

CDR3aa: CASSFDLRTGETF
CDR3nt: TGTGCCAGCAGTTTCGACCTGAGGACAGGGGAGACCTTC
v_gene: TRBV12-3/TRBV12-4
d_gene: TRBD1
j_gene: TRBJ1-2
abundance: -

CDR3aa: CSVSGGIMNTEAFF
CDR3nt: TGCAGCGTCTCGGGGGGAATCATGAACACTGAAGCTTTCTTT
v_gene: TRBV29-1
d_gene: -
j_gene: TRBJ1-1
abundance: -

CDR3aa: CASNQGPGELFF
CDR3nt: TGTGCCAGTAATCAGGGCCCCGGGGAGCTGTTTTTT
v_gene: TRBV28
d_gene: -
j_gene: TRBJ2-2
abundance: -

CDR3aa: CASSLQGAKQYF
CDR3nt: TGTGCCAGCAGCTTACAGGGGGCCAAGCAGTACTTC
v_gene: TRBV5-5
d_gene: TRBD1
j_gene: TRBJ2-7
abundance: -

CDR3aa: CASSFRVNTDTQYF
CDR3nt: TGTGCCAGCAGCTTCAGGGTTAACACAGATACGCAGTATTTT
v_gene: TRBV7-8
d_gene: -
j_gene: TRBJ2-3
abundance: -

CDR3aa: CSASVSSGTTYNEQFF
CDR3nt: TGCAGTGCTAGTGTGTCTAGCGGTACAACCTACAATGAGCAGTTCTTC
v_gene: TRBV20-1
d_gene: TRBD2
j_gene: TRBJ2-1
abundance: -

CDR3aa: CSASQGAKQPQHF
CDR3nt: TGCAGCGCGTCACAGGGGGCGAAGCAGCCCCAGCATTTT
v_gene: TRBV29-1
d_gene: TRBD1
j_gene: TRBJ1-5
abundance: once

CDR3aa: CASSEMTGNTEAFF
CDR3nt: TGTGCCAGCAGTGAAATGACGGGGAACACTGAAGCTTTCTTT
v_gene: TRBV6-1
d_gene: -
j_gene: TRBJ1-1
abundance: -

CDR3aa: CVSPFNRVKLFF
CDR3nt: TGTGTCAGTCCCTTTAACAGGGTGAAACTGTTTTTT
v_gene: TRBV7-5
d_gene: -
j_gene: TRBJ1-4
abundance: few

CDR3aa: CSASDGGSTEAFF
CDR3nt: TGCAGTGCGAGTGACGGGGGGAGCACTGAAGCTTTCTTT
v_gene: TRBV20-1
d_gene: -
j_gene: TRBJ1-1
abundance: -

CDR3aa: CASYLGQGYGYTF
CDR3nt: TGTGCCAGCTATCTAGGGCAGGGCTATGGCTACACCTTC
v_gene: TRBV6-5
d_gene: -
j_gene: TRBJ1-2
abundance: -

CDR3aa: CASSRLAGGMTQYF
CDR3nt: TGTGCCAGCAGTAGACTAGCGGGGGGAATGACGCAGTATTTT
v_gene: TRBV2
d_gene: TRBD2
j_gene: TRBJ2-3
abundance: -

CDR3aa: CASHRNGASYGYTF
CDR3nt: TGTGCCAGCCATAGGAATGGGGCGAGCTATGGCTACACCTTC
v_gene: TRBV19
d_gene: -
j_gene: TRBJ1-2
abundance: -

CDR3aa: CSVESGVGGTIYF
CDR3nt: TGCAGCGTTGAATCAGGGGTCGGTGGCACCATATATTTT
v_gene: TRBV29-1
d_gene: -
j_gene: TRBJ1-3
abundance: -

CDR3aa: CATSAQGALDTQYF
CDR3nt: TGTGCCACCAGTGCTCAGGGGGCGTTGGATACGCAGTATTTT
v_gene: TRBV24-1
d_gene: TRBD1
j_gene: TRBJ2-3
abundance: -

CDR3aa: CASSLGGGGTEAFF
CDR3nt: TGTGCCAGCAGCCTCGGGGGGGGCGGTACTGAAGCTTTCTTT
v_gene: TRBV5-4
d_gene: -
j_gene: TRBJ1-1
abundance: -

CDR3aa: CSVDSDRRTEAFF
CDR3nt: TGCAGCGTTGATAGCGACAGGAGGACTGAAGCTTTCTTT
v_gene: TRBV29-1
d_gene: -
j_gene: TRBJ1-1
abundance: -

CDR3aa: CASRAQGGYEQYF
CDR3nt: TGCGCCAGCAGGGCGCAGGGGGGTTACGAGCAGTACTTC
v_gene: TRBV10-2
d_gene: -
j_gene: TRBJ2-7
abundance: -

CDR3aa: CSAREGGGYTF
CDR3nt: TGCAGTGCTAGAGAAGGAGGGGGCTACACCTTC
v_gene: TRBV20-1
d_gene: -
j_gene: TRBJ1-2
abundance: -

CDR3aa: CASISSGGTEAFF
CDR3nt: TGTGCCAGTATCAGTTCAGGGGGCACTGAAGCTTTCTTT
v_gene: TRBV19
d_gene: TRBD1
j_gene: TRBJ1-1
abundance: -

CDR3aa: CASSYTTVYGYTF
CDR3nt: TGTGCCAGCAGTTATACAACAGTCTATGGCTACACCTTC
v_gene: TRBV28
d_gene: -
j_gene: TRBJ1-2
abundance: -

CDR3aa: CASSQQVNWDTQYF
CDR3nt: TGTGCCAGCAGCCAACAGGTCAACTGGGATACGCAGTATTTT
v_gene: TRBV7-9
d_gene: -
j_gene: TRBJ2-3
abundance: -

CDR3aa: CASSRTGRGYTF
CDR3nt: TGTGCCAGCAGTCGGACAGGGCGCGGCTACACCTTC
v_gene: TRBV28
d_gene: TRBD1
j_gene: TRBJ1-2
abundance: -

CDR3aa: CASRQVAASSYNEQFF
CDR3nt: TGTGCCAGCCGACAGGTCGCGGCGAGCTCCTACAATGAGCAGTTCTTC
v_gene: TRBV5-5
d_gene: -
j_gene: TRBJ2-1
abundance: -

CDR3aa: CASSSGTVETQYF
CDR3nt: TGTGCCAGTAGTTCTGGGACAGTTGAGACCCAGTACTTC
v_gene: TRBV19
d_gene: TRBD1
j_gene: TRBJ2-5
abundance: once

CDR3aa: CASSQGQGASEAFF
CDR3nt: TGTGCCAGCAGCCAAGGGCAGGGGGCGAGTGAAGCTTTCTTT
v_gene: TRBV3-1/TRBV3-2
d_gene: TRBD1
j_gene: TRBJ1-1
abundance: -

CDR3aa: CASSQRAGPYYGYTF
CDR3nt: TGTGCCAGCAGCCAACGGGCGGGACCTTACTATGGCTACACCTTC
v_gene: TRBV3-1/TRBV3-2
d_gene: -
j_gene: TRBJ1-2
abundance: -

CDR3aa: CASSIVSTGGGNEQFF
CDR3nt: TGTGCCAGTAGTATAGTTTCGACAGGGGGGGGCAATGAGCAGTTCTTC
v_gene: TRBV19
d_gene: TRBD1
j_gene: TRBJ2-1
abundance: -

CDR3aa: CASSLLSGGTDTQYF
CDR3nt: TGTGCCAGCAGCTTGCTGTCGGGGGGGACAGATACGCAGTATTTT
v_gene: TRBV5-8
d_gene: TRBD2
j_gene: TRBJ2-3
abundance: once

CDR3aa: CASRKDRLGNSPLHF
CDR3nt: TGTGCCAGCAGGAAGGACAGGTTAGGGAATTCACCCCTCCACTTT
v_gene: TRBV6-5
d_gene: TRBD1
j_gene: TRBJ1-6
abundance: -

CDR3aa: CASSWGRGEKLFF
CDR3nt: TGTGCCAGCAGTTGGGGGAGGGGTGAAAAACTGTTTTTT
v_gene: TRBV27
d_gene: -
j_gene: TRBJ1-4
abundance: -

CDR3aa: CASSVLEAGATEAFF
CDR3nt: TGCGCCAGCTCGGTCTTAGAGGCAGGGGCCACTGAAGCTTTCTTT
v_gene: TRBV5-1
d_gene: -
j_gene: TRBJ1-1
abundance: -

CDR3aa: CASALFATDTQYF
CDR3nt: TGTGCTAGTGCCCTTTTCGCGACAGATACGCAGTATTTT
v_gene: TRBV12-5
d_gene: -
j_gene: TRBJ2-3
abundance: -